This T cell receptor (beta chain) is from a study of monozygotic twins with inflammatory bowel disease. Whole-study findings and limits: Nothing supported a single strong signal or clonotype that was associated with IBD. Relative clonotype sharing with others was diminished in IBD patients versus healthy twins, particularly with disease activity.

Each TCR library used 3500 ng of total RNA. The template switching step added UMIs that contained a 6-nucleotide sample barcode. From its re-call of the 5' RACE reads, TCRdb lists each CDR3 protein once, without DNA. The ten most abundant clones cover just over 2.5% of a sample with about 380,000 distinct CDR3 sequences. The length of the CDR3 is 16 residues. Germline CDR1 and CDR2: SGHKS and YYEKEE (reference sequence). On this clonotype itself: Its antigen is unknown.

Sequenced input: blood. The rearrangement uses TRBV5-5 and TRBJ1-3; the D call of TRBD1 rests on TCRdb alone, since no DNA is present to check it. This TCR came from a human donor with ulcerative colitis or Crohn's disease, or a healthy co-twin of an affected twin (not recorded which). CDR3 sequence reads: CASSLDNRGSGNTIYF.